Listed below are T cell receptor beta chains from one sample, sequenced in a study of cytomegalovirus exposure and HLA in healthy donors. Sequencing used immunoSEQ multiplex PCR; TCRdb keeps in-frame clones, though not all of them. The sample has under 95,000 clones, approximately 91% seen once. The specimen sequenced was PBMCs. These receptors originate from a man aged 25 to 45 in good health and CMV-seronegative. Both conserved end residues are part of each CDR3. Fields, in order: CDR3 protein, clone size, V gene, J gene, CDR3 length. Rows give clone size only sometimes, using once, few, many, or a class for an expanded clone.

CASNILRGIGYGYTF	-	TRBV2	TRBJ1-2	15
CASSKNRNQGRTGANVLTF	-	TRBV7-9	TRBJ2-6	19
CASSFLPADRFGNQPQHF	-	TRBV5-1	TRBJ1-5	18
CASSQQSDRSYEQYF	-	TRBV4-1	TRBJ2-7	15
CASSSVGRVDTQYF	once	TRBV7-8	TRBJ2-3	14
CASSFGGPNRANTGELFF	-	TRBV5-4	TRBJ2-2	18
CASSLEPRDEQYF	-	TRBV7-6	TRBJ2-7	13
CASSSGGVAGANVLTF	once	TRBV7-8	TRBJ2-6	16
CASSQVWRGGETQYF	-	TRBV4-2	TRBJ2-5	15
CASSEGLAGGLVPDTQYF	-	TRBV5-1	TRBJ2-3	18
CSVLQGSVEQYF	-	TRBV29-1	TRBJ2-7	12
CASSFQGPGGATGELFF	-	TRBV28	TRBJ2-2	17
CASSPLESRLYNEQFF	-	TRBV7-8	TRBJ2-1	16
CAIPGQGAEQYF	-	TRBV10-3	TRBJ2-7	12
CASSRELSSYEQYF	-	TRBV6-1	TRBJ2-7	14
CSATGGLGYTF	-	TRBV20-1	TRBJ1-2	11
CASSETRGPGANVLTF	-	TRBV6-1	TRBJ2-6	16
CASSPGQQETQYF	once	TRBV18	TRBJ2-5	13
CASSLSRGSGETQYF	-	TRBV27	TRBJ2-5	15
CASTRTVASLGYTF	-	TRBV7-2	TRBJ1-2	14
CASSLGPPVSGGVDTQYF	-	TRBV5-6	TRBJ2-3	18
CASSPTPDRGLSPLHF	-	TRBV11-2	TRBJ1-6	16
CASAPGGRETQYF	-	TRBV27	TRBJ2-5	13
CASSLGVGPRYEQYF	-	TRBV7-9	TRBJ2-7	15
CASTPSPGTGGSGELFF	-	TRBV4-2	TRBJ2-2	17
CASSQVLESGANVLTF	-	TRBV4-2	TRBJ2-6	16
CASSPYSTAERAFYEKLFF	-	TRBV11-3	TRBJ1-4	19
CASSRHDGYTF	once	TRBV7-9	TRBJ1-2	11